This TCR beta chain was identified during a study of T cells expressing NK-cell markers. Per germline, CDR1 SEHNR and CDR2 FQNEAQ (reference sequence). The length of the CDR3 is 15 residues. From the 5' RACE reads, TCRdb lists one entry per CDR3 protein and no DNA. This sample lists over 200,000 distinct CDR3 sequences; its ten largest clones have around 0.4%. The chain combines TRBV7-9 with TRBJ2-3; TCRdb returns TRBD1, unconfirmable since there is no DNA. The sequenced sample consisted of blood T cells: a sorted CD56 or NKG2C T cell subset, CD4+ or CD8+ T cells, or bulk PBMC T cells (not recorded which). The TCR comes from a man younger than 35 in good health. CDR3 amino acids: CASSPWVGFTDTQYF.